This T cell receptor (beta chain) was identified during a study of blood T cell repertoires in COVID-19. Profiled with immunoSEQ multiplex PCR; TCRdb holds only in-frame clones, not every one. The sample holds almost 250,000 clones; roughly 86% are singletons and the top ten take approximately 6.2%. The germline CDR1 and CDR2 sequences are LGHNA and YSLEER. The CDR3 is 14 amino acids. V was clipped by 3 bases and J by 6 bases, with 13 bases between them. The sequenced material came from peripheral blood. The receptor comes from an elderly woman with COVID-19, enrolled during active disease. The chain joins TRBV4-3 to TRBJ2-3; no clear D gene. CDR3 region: CASSQSMYMDTQYF. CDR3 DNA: TGCGCCAGCAGCCAGTCAATGTACATGGATACGCAGTATTTT.